The 23 T cell receptor beta chains below come from one sample, sequenced in a study of neurological immune-mediated disorders. TCRdb re-analysed the 5' RACE reads in MiXCR, keeping a single row per CDR3 protein. The sample consists of tens of thousands of distinct CDR3 sequences, 13% to 15% of them appearing once. Sequencing was carried out using PBMCs. The receptors shown here come from a woman in her forties or fifties with HTLV-1-associated myelopathy (HAM/TSP).

The chain joins TRBV18 to TRBJ2-3, with D possibly matching TRBD2 (5 bases). The germline CDR1 and CDR2 sequences are KGHSH and LQKENI. The CDR3 has 15 amino acids. The germline V and J ends were trimmed by 0 bases and 0 bases, with 7 bases remaining between them. The CDR3 reads CASSPPERSTDTQYF. Here the CDR3 DNA reads TGTGCCAGCTCACCACCGGAGCGGAGCACAGATACGCAGTATTTT.

The table lists this clonotype with many counts. The germline gene is not matched at one end of the junction; a read error may be the cause. The J gene is TRBJ1-5, the V gene TRBV5-5; D uncertain. Germline V gene data show CDR1 as SGHKS and CDR2 as YYEKEE (reference sequence). The CDR3 is 14 residues long. The CDR3 sequence: CASSLDPDNQPRHF. CDR3 DNA sequence: TGTGCCAGCAGCTTGGACCCCGACAATCAGCCCCGGCATTTT.

This clonotype has ten or more counts. This sequence joins TRBV7-9 and TRBJ2-3; D not certain. The ends were cut back, 1 base at V and 3 bases at J, with 5 bases in the middle. The CDR3 is 13 amino acids. Per germline, CDR1 SEHNR and CDR2 FQNEAQ (reference sequence). The CDR3 spells CASSLGATDTQYF. CDR3 coding DNA: TGTGCCAGCAGCTTAGGGGCTACAGATACGCAGTATTTT.

This clonotype has a count of ten or more. The chain links TRBV7-2 to TRBJ2-7; no clear D gene. The V gene's germline CDR1 is SGHTA and CDR2 FQGNSA. This CDR3 contains 12 residues. Trimming shortened V by 5 bases and J by 2 bases, and 7 bases separated the two germline ends. CDR3 protein: CASSEGPYEQYF. CDR3 DNA: TGTGCCAGCAGCGAAGGGCCCTACGAGCAGTACTTC.

Comments on this clonotype: A read error is likely, as this CDR3 ends without the conserved phenylalanine or tryptophan. The V gene is TRBV5-1, the J gene TRBJ1-1, with TRBD1 matching over 7 bases. Germline V CDR1 and CDR2: SGHRS, YFSETQ. This CDR3 has 16 amino acids. CDR3 sequence: CASSTGIWDRFTEAFL. CDR3 coding DNA: TGCGCAAGCAGCACGGGGATATGGGACAGATTCACTGAAGCTTTCTTA.

This clonotype was seen repeatedly, ten times or more. The chain carries TRBV28 and TRBJ2-3; possibly TRBD1 for D (5 bases). This CDR3 comprises 14 residues. The germline gives CDR1 MDHEN, CDR2 SYDVKM. V gave up 6 bases and J gave up 6 bases, with 16 bases separating them. The CDR3 sequence: CASRSPGHADTQYF. The CDR3 DNA is TGTGCCAGCAGATCCCCCGGACATGCCGATACGCAGTATTTT.

The CDR3: CSATRSGGYNEQFF. The CDR3 region has the DNA TGCAGTGCTACACGTAGCGGGGGATACAATGAGCAGTTCTTC. V gene TRBV20-1 combines with J gene TRBJ2-1; TRBD2 matches 9 bases. Trimming removed 4 bases from V and 4 bases from J; junction bases left unmatched: 5. CDR1 and CDR2 (germline): DFQATT, SNEGSKA (reference sequence). The CDR3 has 14 residues.

This clonotype was picked up one time. The CDR3 sequence is CASSTRDRGLEETQYF. CDR3 DNA sequence: TGTGCCAGCAGTACTAGGGACAGGGGGCTGGAGGAGACCCAGTACTTC. V is TRBV28 and J is TRBJ2-5; 12 bases fit TRBD1. After removal of 5 bases from V and 5 bases from J, the junction contained 9 bases not matched to a gene. Per germline, CDR1 MDHEN and CDR2 SYDVKM. CDR3 length equals 16 residues.

There are many counts of this clonotype. Here the CDR3 DNA reads TGTGCCAGCAATACAGCTAATAATGGCTACACCTTC. Encoded protein: CASNTANNGYTF. The rearrangement joins TRBV28 to TRBJ1-2; D gene ambiguous. Germline CDR1 is MDHEN and CDR2 is SYDVKM. The CDR3 runs to 12 residues. The V end lost 7 bases, the J end lost 6 bases, and 12 bases lay between the germline ends.

About this clonotype: Given a much more abundant clone one base away, this may be a read error. The chain joins TRBV30 to TRBJ2-1; D is possibly TRBD2 (6 bases). Per germline, CDR1 GTSNPN and CDR2 SVGIG (reference sequence). The CDR3 sequence is 17 residues long. Trimming shortened V by 3 bases and J by 3 bases, and 21 bases separated the two germline ends. CDR3 in DNA: TGTGCCTGGAGCGCCTTCCTAGTGGGGGGTTTCTACAATGAGCAGTTCTTC. Translated, it gives CAWSAFLVGGFYNEQFF. Looking up the rest from reference TRBV30 and TRBJ2-1 gives the full variable domain: SQTIHQWPATLVQPVGSPLSLECTVEGTSNPNLYWYRQAAGRGLQLLFYSVGIGQISSEVPQNLSASRPQDRQFILSSKKLLLSDSGFYLCAWSAFLVGGFYNEQFFGPGTRLTVL.

This clonotype was seen at least ten times. The rearrangement joins TRBV5-5 to TRBJ1-2; the D gene is possibly TRBD1 (5 bases). Germline-derived CDR1 and CDR2 are SGHKS and YYEKEE (reference sequence). The CDR3 spans 13 residues. The ends were cut back, 0 bases at V and 2 bases at J, with 5 bases in the middle. The CDR3 DNA is TGTGCCAGCAGCTTGGGGGACAACTATGGCTACACCTTC. It codes for CASSLGDNYGYTF. The full variable domain, rest sourced from reference TRBV5-5 and TRBJ1-2, is DAGVTQSPTHLIKTRGQQVTLRCSPISGHKSVSWYQQVLGQGPQFIFQYYEKEERGRGNFPDRFSARQFPNYSSELNVNALLLGDSALYLCASSLGDNYGYTFGSGTRLTVV.

This clonotype appeared many times. The rearrangement uses TRBV5-1 and TRBJ2-1, with a tentative D call TRBD1 (5 bases). Trimming removed 4 bases at V and 10 bases at J, with 21 bases between. From germline, CDR1 is SGHRS and CDR2 YFSETQ. This CDR3 is built from 15 residues. CDR3: CASSPSLGAGIEQFF. In DNA, the CDR3 is TGCGCCAGCAGCCCCTCTCTAGGGGCTGGGATAGAGCAGTTCTTC.

There are many counts of this clonotype. The rearrangement uses TRBV20-1 and TRBJ1-5, with TRBD1 as a possible D gene (6 bases). The CDR3 covers 14 residues. Germline V gene data show CDR1 as DFQATT and CDR2 as SNEGSKA (reference sequence). Trimming left V 3 bases short and J 5 bases short, with 14 bases between. The CDR3 is CSARTGQKDQPQHF. The CDR3 DNA is TGCAGTGCTAGGACAGGACAGAAAGATCAGCCCCAGCATTTT.

This clonotype was seen ten or more times. The chain has TRBV7-2 and TRBJ2-4; D is uncertain. The CDR3 is 11 residues long. The V and J ends lost 6 bases and 11 bases respectively, with 11 bases between them. The V gene's germline CDR1 is SGHTA and CDR2 FQGNSA. CDR3 DNA: TGTGCCAGCAGATCCGCCGGAGTTCAGTACTTC. This encodes CASRSAGVQYF.

This clonotype was recorded many times. V is TRBV12-3 or TRBV12-4 and J is TRBJ1-1; no reliable D call. Trimming stripped 5 bases from V and 11 bases from J, with 12 bases between. The CDR3 consists of 11 residues. The CDR3: CASSRERVAFF. CDR3 nucleotides: TGTGCCAGCAGTCGGGAGCGGGTGGCTTTCTTT.

The sample holds many counts of this clonotype. V usage is TRBV7-2 and J usage is TRBJ1-6; D is undetermined. The germline V and J ends were trimmed by 3 bases and 9 bases, with 12 bases remaining between them. Germline V gene data show CDR1 as SGHTA and CDR2 as FQGNSA. CDR3 size: 14 residues. The CDR3 sequence: CASSFEPLSSPLHF. In DNA, the CDR3 is TGTGCCAGCAGCTTCGAACCATTAAGTTCACCCCTCCACTTT. The complete variable domain, with remaining parts taken from reference TRBV7-2 and TRBJ1-6, reads GAGVSQSPSNKVTEKGKDVELRCDPISGHTALYWYRQSLGQGLEFLIYFQGNSAPDKSGLPSDRFSAERTGGSVSTLTIQRTQQEDSAVYLCASSFEPLSSPLHFGNGTRLTVT.

In this sample, this clonotype is medium-sized. The V call is TRBV29-1, the J call TRBJ1-2; no reliable D call. The CDR3 runs to 11 residues. Between the trimmed V and J ends, which lost 5 bases and 4 bases, there was a span of 8 bases. From germline, CDR1 is SQVTM and CDR2 ANQGSEA. CDR3 in DNA: TGCAGCGTTCAGAACCTCTATGGCTACACCTTC. Translating it yields CSVQNLYGYTF.

This clonotype was counted many times. V gene TRBV12-3 or TRBV12-4 combines with J gene TRBJ2-5, with D unclear. Trimming took off 7 bases at V and 2 bases at J, with 23 bases between the two ends. The CDR3 has 17 amino acids. In nucleotides, the CDR3 is TGTGCCAGCAATTTTCCCATAGCTCCTTTCGGGCAAGAGACCCAGTACTTC. This translates into CASNFPIAPFGQETQYF.

In this sample, this clonotype turned up many times. The rearrangement joins TRBV10-3 to TRBJ2-1, with 14 positions matching TRBD2. Germline loops: CDR1 ENHRY, CDR2 SYGVKD. This CDR3 spans 16 amino acids. The trim removed 6 bases at V and 3 bases at J, leaving 4 bases unmatched. Here the CDR3 reads CAISGTSGGSYNEQFF. CDR3 DNA sequence: TGTGCCATCAGCGGGACTAGCGGGGGAAGCTACAATGAGCAGTTCTTC.

The table lists this clonotype with many counts. The chain combines TRBV7-9 with TRBJ2-5, with D perhaps matching TRBD1 or TRBD2 (5 bases each). This CDR3 spans 15 amino acids. Between the trimmed V and J ends, which lost 5 bases and 5 bases, there was a span of 18 bases. CDR1 is SEHNR, CDR2 FQNEAQ, per germline (reference sequence). The CDR3 spells CASSLPKGEGETQYF. In DNA form, the CDR3 reads TGTGCCAGCAGCCTACCTAAGGGCGAGGGGGAGACCCAGTACTTC.

As for this clonotype: This may be a read error: a much more frequent sequence differs by one nucleotide. The rearrangement uses TRBV6-6 and TRBJ1-5; D is uncertain. Germline-derived CDR1 and CDR2 are MNHNY and SVGAGI (reference sequence). The CDR3 contains 14 residues. Trimming cost V 8 bases and J 8 bases, with 19 bases left between them. DNA of the CDR3: TGTGCCAGCGTAGCTGGGCGGGGTAATAAGCCCCAGCATTTT. It yields the protein CASVAGRGNKPQHF.

The sample holds many counts of this clonotype. The gene calls are TRBV20-1 and TRBJ2-1, with TRBD2 matching over 9 bases. The CDR3 runs 15 residues. V dropped 4 bases and J dropped 10; count of bases not matched to a gene: 14. Germline CDR1 reads DFQATT; CDR2 reads SNEGSKA (reference sequence). CDR3: CSAKVGGGGQEEQFF. The CDR3 DNA reads as TGCAGTGCTAAGGTGGGCGGGGGGGGACAAGAAGAGCAGTTCTTC.

V usage is TRBV5-1 and J usage is TRBJ2-2; D is perhaps TRBD1 or TRBD2 (5 bases each). Trimming removed 0 bases at V and 3 bases at J, with 12 bases between. The CDR3 is made up of 16 amino acids. From germline, CDR1 is SGHRS and CDR2 YFSETQ. The DNA of the CDR3 is TGCGCCAGCAGCTTGGCCCCCGGGGCCTACACCGGGGAGCTGTTTTTT. The encoded protein is CASSLAPGAYTGELFF. Variable domain in full (rest from reference TRBV5-1 and TRBJ2-2): KAGVTQTPRYLIKTRGQQVTLSCSPISGHRSVSWYQQTPGQGLQFLFEYFSETQRNKGNFPGRFSGRQFSNSRSEMNVSTLELGDSALYLCASSLAPGAYTGELFFGEGSRLTVL.